This TCR beta chain came from a study of T-cell memory formation after mild COVID-19. Background on the study: Clusters were largely donor specific. General study points: Chiefly within CM and EM were the contracting CD4+ clones; CD8+ ones were within EMRA. CD4/CD8 balance held among clones contracting day 15 to 85, and later expanders leaned CD4+. The pre-infection memory compartment contained some responding clones, suggesting cross-reactive memory joined.

V was shortened by 3 bases and J by 0 bases, with 9 bases between the two germline ends. Looked up from germline, CDR1 is KGHSH and CDR2 is LQKENI. The CDR3 is made up of 15 amino acids. This clonotype came up many times. Its antigen is still unknown. TCRdb ran MiXCR on the 5' RACE reads and lists one entry per CDR3 protein. Altogether 400,000 to 450,000 distinct CDR3 sequences are present, more than 15% being singletons, with the ten largest covering roughly 21%. This sequence joins TRBV18 and TRBJ1-3, with a possible D match to TRBD1 (6 bases). This TCR was recovered from a man aged 18 to 30 who had mild COVID-19 (a few samples of this study predate the infection). Cell type and time point are not known. Sequenced: PBMCs or a T cell subset sorted from them (not recorded which). Here the CDR3 reads CASSPDRSSGNTIYF. DNA of the CDR3: TGTGCCAGCTCACCCGACAGGAGCTCTGGAAACACCATATATTTT.